Following are 15 T cell receptor beta chains from one sample sequenced in a study of response to subunit inactivated influenza vaccine (dated by TCRdb to between 2017 and 2018). Libraries were made using RT-PCR. The data were produced on an Illumina HiSeq 2500. TCRdb passed the public sequencing reads through fastp at Q25 and MiXCR, retaining productive beta sequences. A single entry per CDR3 protein holds the most common genes and DNA from its merged rows. For this sample there are over 400,000 distinct CDR3 sequences; 10% to 15% appear just once. The ten largest clones add up to approximately 14% of the sample. Sample time point, as interpreted from the label and publication: approximately 40 days after influenza vaccine administration. The sample in question was PBMCs from blood, obtained 35 to 45 days after vaccination. All receptors come from a man aged 45-65 years who received an inactivated influenza vaccine. Donor details come from another sample of the same person, matched by shared clones.

The chain links TRBV12-3 or TRBV12-4 to TRBJ2-2; 7 bases line up with TRBD2. Unmatched junction bases numbered 6, after V lost 3 bases and J lost 5 bases. The CDR3 runs 15 residues. The CDR3 here is CASSFNTGGTGELFF. DNA for the CDR3: TGTGCCAGCAGTTTCAATACGGGAGGTACCGGGGAGCTGTTTTTT.

The chain links TRBV12-3 or TRBV12-4 to TRBJ1-5, with D hard to call. Trimming removed 1 base at V and 0 bases at J, with 10 bases between. This CDR3 is 16 amino acids long. CDR3: CASSLEGRRSNQPQHF. CDR3 bases: TGTGCCAGCAGTTTAGAAGGTCGGCGTAGCAATCAGCCCCAGCATTTT.

The genes are TRBV7-2 and TRBJ2-7; TRBD2 is a possible D gene (6 bases). This CDR3 is built from 13 residues. Trimming pared 2 bases from V and 3 bases from J, leaving 8 bases between. Germline V CDR1 and CDR2: SGHTA, FQGNSA. In nucleotides, the CDR3 is TGTGCCAGCAGCTTACAGGGACTCTACGAGCAGTACTTC. Amino acids: CASSLQGLYEQYF.

The chain joins TRBV9 to TRBJ2-1; 7 nucleotides agree with TRBD2. Looked up from germline, CDR1 is SGDLS and CDR2 is YYNGEE. This CDR3 comprises 15 residues. Trimming removed 7 bases from V and 3 bases from J; junction bases left unmatched: 10. This chain's CDR3 is CASATKASGYNEQFF. CDR3 sequence (DNA): TGTGCCAGCGCCACCAAGGCTAGCGGCTACAATGAGCAGTTCTTC.

The chain employs TRBV18 and TRBJ2-1; D is undetermined. Trimming shortened V by 0 bases and J by 7 bases, and 7 bases separated the two germline ends. The CDR3 totals 13 residues. In germline, CDR1 is KGHSH, CDR2 LQKENI. The CDR3 DNA is TGTGCCAGCTCACCACCTGGAACAAATGAGCAGTTCTTC. This gives the protein CASSPPGTNEQFF.

This clonotype has only a few counts. The chain is built from TRBV25-1 and TRBJ2-5, with D perhaps given as TRBD1 or TRBD2 (5 bases each). Between the trimmed V and J ends, which lost 4 bases and 4 bases, there was a span of 16 bases. The germline CDR1 and CDR2 sequences are MGHDK and SYGVNS. CDR3 length equals 15 residues. The CDR3 DNA reads as TGTGCCAGCAGTGTACTGGGGACGACGGGAGAGACCCAGTACTTC. It encodes CASSVLGTTGETQYF.

The V and J genes are TRBV20-1 and TRBJ2-3; perhaps TRBD1 as D (5 bases). CDR3 length: 11 amino acids. CDR1 is DFQATT and CDR2 is SNEGSKA in the germline V gene (reference sequence). V shed 5 bases and J shed 5 bases, with 8 bases lying between them. DNA of the CDR3: TGCAGTGCTGGAAGGGGAGATACGCAGTATTTT. Amino acids: CSAGRGDTQYF.

The V gene is TRBV28, the J gene TRBJ2-7; 11 nucleotides align to TRBD2. Germline V gene lookup returns CDR1 MDHEN and CDR2 SYDVKM. V trimming: 10 bases; J trimming: 0 bases; junction bases outside the gene matches: 5. The CDR3 spans 14 residues. DNA for the CDR3: TGTGCCATTGGGGGACTAGCGGTCTCCTACGAGCAGTACTTC. Translating it yields CAIGGLAVSYEQYF. The full variable domain, with the rest looked up from reference TRBV28 and TRBJ2-7, is DVKVTQSSRYLVKRTGEKVFLECVQDMDHENMFWYRQDPGLGLRLIYFSYDVKMKEKGDIPEGYSVSREKKERFSLILESASTNQTSMYLCAIGGLAVSYEQYFGPGTRLTVT.

The chain couples TRBV4-2 to TRBJ2-7; 12 bases line up with TRBD2. The germline CDR1 and CDR2 sequences are LGHNA and YNFKEQ. The V and J ends lost 1 base and 2 bases, in that order; junction bases with no gene match: 3. The CDR3 consists of 16 residues. CDR3 in DNA: TGTGCCAGCAGCCAAGGATCTAGCGGGGGGGCCTACGAGCAGTACTTC. Its protein product is CASSQGSSGGAYEQYF.

The gene calls are TRBV5-1 and TRBJ2-3, with D possibly TRBD2 on 6 matching bases. V lost 0 bases to trimming and J lost 6 bases, with 14 bases between them. CDR1 and CDR2 from the germline V gene are SGHRS and YFSETQ. The CDR3 runs to 15 residues. The CDR3 spells CASSLAGGVADTQYF. CDR3 bases: TGCGCCAGCAGCTTGGCCGGCGGGGTTGCGGATACGCAGTATTTT.

There are a few counts of this clonotype. The chain combines TRBV18 with TRBJ2-1; a possible D gene is TRBD1 (5 bases). V lost 2 bases, J lost 5 bases, and 10 bases lay in between. The CDR3 covers 14 residues. Germline V gives CDR1 KGHSH, CDR2 LQKENI. The CDR3 DNA is TGTGCCAGCTCACCAAAACAGGCCGACAATGAGCAGTTCTTC. This gives the protein CASSPKQADNEQFF. Supplemented by reference TRBV18 and TRBJ2-1, the full variable domain reads NAGVMQNPRHLVRRRGQEARLRCSPMKGHSHVYWYRQLPEEGLKFMVYLQKENIIDESGMPKERFSAEFPKEGPSILRIQQVVRGDSAAYFCASSPKQADNEQFFGPGTRLTVL.

This clonotype was counted only a few times. This chain connects TRBV12-3 or TRBV12-4 to TRBJ2-5; the match to TRBD2 covers 9 bases. The CDR3 has 17 residues. With 1 base clipped from V and 2 bases from J, the junction kept 8 bases outside the gene matches. The CDR3 DNA follows: TGTGCCAGCAGTTTAGGTCTAGCGGGGAGCATACAAGAGACCCAGTACTTC. Translating gives CASSLGLAGSIQETQYF.

This clonotype was counted a few times. The gene calls are TRBV10-3 and TRBJ2-5; 11 bases align to TRBD1. Germline-derived CDR1 and CDR2 are ENHRY and SYGVKD. The trim removed 4 bases at V and 4 bases at J, leaving 2 bases unmatched. The CDR3 is made up of 14 amino acids. The CDR3 coding sequence is TGTGCCATCAGTGGGACAGGGGGCGCAGAGACCCAGTACTTC. It specifies CAISGTGGAETQYF.

This clonotype has ten or more counts. The rearrangement links TRBV4-3 to TRBJ1-2, with D unclear. The CDR3 length is 13 residues. The V and J ends lost 0 bases and 8 bases respectively, with 10 bases between them. Germline values: CDR1 LGHNA, CDR2 YSLEER. CDR3 loop: CASSQDRRGGYTF. The CDR3 region has the DNA TGCGCCAGCAGCCAAGATCGTCGGGGAGGCTACACCTTC.

This clonotype was observed a handful of times. The chain recombines TRBV20-1 with TRBJ1-1; D is uncertain. V shed 1 base and J shed 0 bases, with 12 bases lying between them. This CDR3 spans 15 amino acids. CDR1 is DFQATT, CDR2 SNEGSKA, per germline (reference sequence). The CDR3 spells CSARAEDGLNTEAFF. In DNA form, the CDR3 reads TGCAGTGCTAGAGCGGAGGACGGTTTGAACACTGAAGCTTTCTTT.